A few counts support the clone carrying this T cell receptor (beta chain). Its specificity is unknown. This CDR3 has 13 amino acids. With 1 base removed from V and 5 bases from J, the gap between germline ends came to 8 bases. Per the germline V gene, CDR1 is SGHVS and CDR2 is FNYEAQ. The record originates from a study of early T cells in non-severe SARS-CoV-2 infection. Study-level background: The sequenced material was bulk RNA from unsorted whole blood, and its chains were unpaired. Points from the study as a whole: Database matching using VDJdb favored anti-spike CD8 responses, with private and CD4 specificities left missing.

Attachment of unique molecular identifiers was made to individual cDNA molecules. TCRdb re-called the 5' RACE reads through MiXCR, storing one row per CDR3 protein. The table lists roughly 58,000 distinct CDR3 sequences, around an eighth of them singletons, with more than 1.1% in the top ten. The clonotype comes from an adult who was a healthcare worker with PCR-confirmed SARS-CoV-2 infection or an uninfected control (not recorded which). The chain carries TRBV7-6 and TRBJ2-5; no clear D. Sequencing input: whole blood. CDR3 nucleotides: TGTGCCAGCAGCTTAGTAGATCGGGAGACCCAGTACTTC. Translating it yields CASSLVDRETQYF.